One sample yielded the 14 T cell receptor beta chains listed below, sequenced in a study of OX40 agonist ivuxolimab in advanced cancers. Sequencing used immunoSEQ multiplex PCR; TCRdb keeps in-frame clones, though not all of them. The data show almost 90,000 clones, roughly 88% seen once. Sequenced here: CD4+ or CD8+ T cells sorted from blood, sampled in a trial of the OX40 agonist ivuxolimab. These receptor sequences come from an adult with an advanced solid tumor such as melanoma, head and neck, liver or kidney cancer.

V usage is TRBV2 and J usage is TRBJ2-5; D is perhaps TRBD2 (6 bases). CDR3 length: 13 residues. Trimming removed 7 bases at V and 5 bases at J, with 14 bases between. Per germline, CDR1 SNHLY and CDR2 FYNNEI. CDR3 coding DNA: TGTGCCAGCAACCTGCGACGGGAGGAGACCCAGTACTTC. This sequence encodes CASNLRREETQYF. Using reference TRBV2 and TRBJ2-5 for the parts outside the CDR3, the full variable domain is EPEVTQTPSHQVTQMGQEVILRCVPISNHLYFYWYRQILGQKVEFLVSFYNNEISEKSEIFDDQFSVERPDGSNFTLKIRSTKLEDSAMYFCASNLRREETQYFGPGTRLLVL.

The J gene is TRBJ2-5, the V gene TRBV27; D is undetermined. CDR3 length: 10 residues. The germline V gene encodes CDR1 MNHEY and CDR2 SMNVEV (reference sequence). V was clipped by 8 bases and J by 1 base, with 2 bases between them. The CDR3 region is CASGQETQYF. The CDR3 DNA follows: TGTGCCAGCGGCCAAGAGACCCAGTACTTC.

The V and J genes are TRBV27 and TRBJ1-6; D gene ambiguous. The V end lost 5 bases, the J end lost 14 bases, and 13 bases lay between the germline ends. Germline V gene data show CDR1 as MNHEY and CDR2 as SMNVEV (reference sequence). The CDR3 consists of 12 residues. The CDR3 coding sequence is TGTGCCAGCAGTCTTCTGACGGGCACCCTCCACTTT. This translates into CASSLLTGTLHF.

The chain combines TRBV25-1 with TRBJ2-2; TRBD2 matches 9 bases. J lost 5 bases, V lost 6 bases, and 4 bases had no gene match. The CDR3 is 14 amino acids. CDR1 and CDR2 (germline): MGHDK, SYGVNS. Here the CDR3 DNA reads TGTGCCAGCAGGTTAGCGGGAGCGACCGGGGAGCTGTTTTTT. Translated, it gives CASRLAGATGELFF.

The chain combines TRBV2 with TRBJ1-2; 10 bases match TRBD1. J lost 1 base, V lost 6 bases, and 2 bases had no gene match. There are 14 residues in the CDR3. Germline V gene sequence: CDR1 SNHLY, CDR2 FYNNEI. The CDR3 sequence is CASSGQGGNYGYTF. As DNA, the CDR3 is TGTGCCAGCAGCGGACAGGGGGGTAACTATGGCTACACCTTC.

V and J are TRBV5-1 and TRBJ1-4; perhaps TRBD1 as D (6 bases). This CDR3 has 16 residues. Trimming took off 4 bases at V and 2 bases at J, with 15 bases between the two ends. Germline assignment: CDR1 SGHRS and CDR2 YFSETQ. The CDR3 loop is CASSPNRAATNEKLFF. DNA for the CDR3: TGCGCCAGCAGCCCGAACAGGGCGGCCACTAATGAAAAACTGTTTTTT.

This clone was recorded once. The chain has TRBV29-1 and TRBJ2-3; 9 nucleotides line up with TRBD2. This CDR3 is built from 16 residues. The germline gives CDR1 SQVTM, CDR2 ANQGSEA. V was clipped by 3 bases and J by 5 bases; unmatched bases: 12. The DNA of the CDR3 is TGCAGCGTTGAGGGCGGGGGGGCCAATGAGAGAGATACGCAGTATTTT. It encodes CSVEGGGANERDTQYF.

This clone counts as medium-sized. The chain links TRBV5-4 to TRBJ2-7; the match to TRBD1 covers 7 bases. V shed 1 base, J shed 3 bases, and the junction held 4 bases outside the gene matches. Looked up from germline, CDR1 is SGHNT and CDR2 is YYREEE (reference sequence). This CDR3 region has 14 residues. The DNA for the CDR3 is TGTGCCAGCAGCTTGAGGGCAGGGGGCTACGAGCAGTACTTC. As protein: CASSLRAGGYEQYF. The full variable domain, in which reference TRBV5-4 and TRBJ2-7 provide the parts outside the CDR3, is ETGVTQSPTHLIKTRGQQVTLRCSSQSGHNTVSWYQQALGQGPQFIFQYYREEENGRGNFPPRFSGLQFPNYSSELNVNALELDDSALYLCASSLRAGGYEQYFGPGTRLTVT.

V gene TRBV4-3 combines with J gene TRBJ2-5, with 12 bases identical to TRBD2. This CDR3 is 17 amino acids long. The germline V gene has CDR1 LGHNA and CDR2 YSLEER. Unmatched junction bases numbered 4, after V lost 0 bases and J lost 2 bases. The CDR3: CASSQDLLAGGQETQYF. CDR3 DNA: TGCGCCAGCAGCCAAGATCTCCTAGCGGGGGGGCAAGAGACCCAGTACTTC.

V and J are TRBV7-2 and TRBJ2-7, with 9 bases fitting TRBD2. Per germline, CDR1 SGHTA and CDR2 FQGNSA. The CDR3 has 16 residues. V was clipped by 0 bases and J by 7 bases; unmatched bases: 10. CDR3 sequence reads: CASSLAMLAGLEEQYF. CDR3 bases: TGTGCCAGCAGCTTAGCGATGCTAGCGGGGTTGGAAGAGCAGTACTTC.

This rearrangement joins TRBV10-3 to TRBJ2-5; TRBD2 matches 8 bases. Germline loops: CDR1 ENHRY, CDR2 SYGVKD. The CDR3 has 13 residues. The J segment lost 5 bases and the V segment lost 4 bases, leaving 3 bases of the junction unmatched. The CDR3 is CAISAGGLETQYF. The CDR3 DNA follows: TGTGCCATCAGTGCGGGGGGGCTTGAGACCCAGTACTTC.

The V and J genes are TRBV27 and TRBJ2-7, with 10 bases aligning to TRBD1. Trimming removed 6 bases from V and 3 bases from J; junction bases left unmatched: 11. The CDR3 has 16 amino acids. Germline V CDR1 and CDR2: MNHEY, SMNVEV (reference sequence). CDR3 region: CASRPAGGTGVYEQYF. The DNA for the CDR3 is TGTGCCAGCAGACCTGCGGGCGGGACAGGGGTCTACGAGCAGTACTTC.

This clone has just one count. V and J are TRBV29-1 and TRBJ2-3; D not resolved. This CDR3 is 11 amino acids long. Per germline, CDR1 SQVTM and CDR2 ANQGSEA. V was pared by 1 base and J by 6 bases, with 5 bases between. Written as DNA, the CDR3 is TGCAGCGTTGAAGTGAAGGATACGCAGTATTTT. It encodes CSVEVKDTQYF.

The chain uses TRBV5-1 and TRBJ2-3; TRBD2 might be the D (6 bases). V was clipped by 8 bases and J by 0 bases, with 10 bases between them. CDR1 is SGHRS, CDR2 YFSETQ, per germline. CDR3 length equals 13 residues. This CDR3 is CASSGVSTDTQYF. The DNA of the CDR3 is TGCGCCAGTTCGGGGGTTAGCACAGATACGCAGTATTTT.